This TCR beta chain originates from a study of T-cell reconstitution after alpha-beta-depleted transplantation in children. Unique molecular identifiers were incorporated into the prepared TCRbeta library. A single record per CDR3 protein comes from TCRdb applying MiXCR to the PCR reads. The sample comprises approximately 490,000 distinct CDR3 sequences, approximately 12% of which are singletons, and around 6.1% rests with the top ten. Per germline, CDR1 SQVTM and CDR2 ANQGSEA. The CDR3 runs to 13 residues. J was trimmed by 5 bases and V by 7 bases; bases with no gene match: 6. Specimen: PBMCs from the stem cell graft donor, collected from the stem cell graft. The V gene is TRBV29-1, the J gene TRBJ2-3, with 10 bases lining up with TRBD2. This receptor was identified in a human donor who donated a stem cell graft to a child with combined immunodeficiency. The CDR3 here is CSASGGLGDTQYF. DNA for the CDR3: TGCAGCGCTAGCGGGGGCCTGGGAGATACGCAGTATTTT.